The present TCR beta chain was sequenced within a study of metastatic and nonmetastatic thyroid tumors. Study-wide context: The authors compared repertoires across blood and tumor or nodule tissue from malignant and benign thyroid patients. General study results and limits: The reported finding was significantly higher TCR beta diversity in malignant thyroid tumors relative to benign nodules, in blood and tumor.

This clone is a singleton in its sample. Its specificity is not known. TCRdb used MiXCR to call clones anew from the PCR reads. The table includes tens of thousands of clones, 20% to 25% detected once. Not a single patient had been given any form of treatment at any point before undergoing thyroid surgery. Trimming took 5 bases from V and 4 from J; bases not matched to a gene: 2. The CDR3 is made up of 13 amino acids. CDR1 is SGHTA, CDR2 FQGTGA, per germline. The sequenced material came from tumor tissue. This receptor was identified in a female donor with papillary thyroid cancer or a benign thyroid nodule (not recorded which). Some clones in this sample may be carry-over from other donors' samples. This sequence joins TRBV7-3 and TRBJ2-7; 10 bases match TRBD1. The CDR3 here is CASSADRGYEQYF. The CDR3 DNA is TGTGCCAGCAGCGCGGACAGGGGGTACGAGCAGTACTTC.